This entry features one TCR beta chain sequence. Its antigen is not identified. The data were taken from a study of identical twins. General study results and limits: Twin pairs had excess sharing that was weaker in beta out-of-frame sequences. One should note that invariant MAIT and iNKT cells could partly confound zero-insertion analyses.

J lost 4 bases, V lost 5 bases, and 13 bases had no gene match. The germline V gene encodes CDR1 SGHAT and CDR2 FQNNGV. CDR3 length: 18 residues. Template switching added a universal primer binding site, and final cDNA carried unique molecular identifiers. In TCRdb, the 5' RACE reads were re-called with MiXCR into one record per CDR3 protein. This repertoire shows 500,000 to 650,000 distinct CDR3 sequences, about 22% found once; its top ten account for about 0.5%. Each donor (without exception) was a healthy Caucasian. This same sample was also part of a study on yellow fever vaccine responses in identical twins.

V and J are TRBV11-2 and TRBJ2-5; 13 positions match TRBD2. The TCR sequence derives from a woman younger than 35 in good health. Sequenced: CD4+ T cells sorted from blood. CDR3 residues: CASSPRTSGSVRGETQYF. CDR3 bases: TGTGCCAGCAGCCCCCGGACTAGCGGGAGTGTCAGAGGAGAGACCCAGTACTTC.